Following are 17 T cell receptor beta chains from one sample sequenced in a study of blood T cell repertoires in COVID-19 (TCRdb year 2020). Receptors were amplified or captured by the immunoSEQ multiplex PCR assay. TCRdb obtained this table from immuneACCESS and retained in-frame rearrangements with V and J assigned. These tables miss some clones; where compared with another copy, unresolved V genes account for less than half of the shortfall, and the remainder is unexplained. The sample table records 350,000 to 450,000 clones; more than 70% of these occur just once. 1.4% of the sample comes from the top ten. The material sequenced was PBMCs or T cells enriched from blood (not recorded which). The source of these receptors is a woman aged 18-29 years who had been exposed to COVID-19.

This chain links TRBV28 with TRBJ2-7, with 10 nucleotides matching TRBD2. Per the germline V gene, CDR1 is MDHEN and CDR2 is SYDVKM. The CDR3 is 14 amino acids. With V trimmed by 5 bases and J by 2 bases, 3 bases remained unmatched. The CDR3 nucleotides read TGTGCCAGCAGTCGCAGCGGGGGGGCCTACGAGCAGTACTTC. This encodes CASSRSGGAYEQYF.

V and J are TRBV5-6 and TRBJ2-1; D possibly corresponds to TRBD2 (5 bases). The V end lost 4 bases, the J end lost 2 bases, and 13 bases lay between the germline ends. Germline V lookup: CDR1 SGHDT, CDR2 YYEEEE. The length of the CDR3 is 15 residues. CDR3 region: CASSPFSGTYNEQFF. CDR3 DNA: TGTGCCAGCAGCCCCTTCAGCGGCACCTACAATGAGCAGTTCTTC.

The rearrangement links TRBV6-5 to TRBJ1-1; 7 bases fit TRBD1. The V gene end was trimmed by 2 bases and the J gene end by 0 bases; junction bases not matched to a gene: 6. Germline lookup yields CDR1 MNHEY and CDR2 SVGAGI. The CDR3 is 16 residues long. The CDR3 is CASSYEGAGMNTEAFF. The CDR3 bases are TGTGCCAGCAGTTACGAGGGGGCAGGTATGAACACTGAAGCTTTCTTT.

This clone has just one count. Here the CDR3 reads CASSLAREVSHIGQFF. Here the CDR3 DNA reads TGCGCCAGCAGCCTGGCCCGTGAGGTTTCCCATATCGGGCAGTTCTTC. The V gene is TRBV5-1, the J gene TRBJ2-1, with D unresolved. The CDR3 sequence is 16 residues long. Trimming took 4 bases from V and 12 from J, leaving 26 bases between them. CDR1 is SGHRS, CDR2 YFSETQ, per germline.

The rearrangement links TRBV7-9 to TRBJ2-2; D is perhaps TRBD1 (5 bases). This CDR3 is built from 17 residues. The germline gives CDR1 SEHNR, CDR2 FQNEAQ (reference sequence). Trimming removed 4 bases at V and 4 bases at J, with 19 bases between. The CDR3: CASSSRQDPRGTGELFF. Written as DNA, the CDR3 is TGTGCCAGCAGCTCCAGACAAGACCCTAGGGGCACCGGGGAGCTGTTTTTT.

This chain connects TRBV15 to TRBJ1-5; D is possibly TRBD1 (5 bases). The CDR3 length is 18 residues. Between the trimmed V and J ends, which lost 0 bases and 2 bases, there was a span of 17 bases. Germline V gene sequence: CDR1 LNHNV, CDR2 YYDKDF (reference sequence). CDR3 in DNA: TGTGCCACCAGCAGAGATCGATTCGTTAGGGGCGGCAATCAGCCCCAGCATTTT. Residues: CATSRDRFVRGGNQPQHF.

This clone was detected only once. This chain uses TRBV7-3 with TRBJ2-2; 7 bases are shared with TRBD1. The germline V gene has CDR1 SGHTA and CDR2 FQGTGA. Germline trimming cut 5 bases from V and 5 bases from J; bases unmatched to any gene: 14. The CDR3 runs to 17 residues. The CDR3 is CASSPEGRGLRTGELFF. In DNA, the CDR3 is TGTGCCAGCAGCCCCGAGGGTAGGGGGCTTCGGACCGGGGAGCTGTTTTTT.

This sequence joins TRBV20-1 and TRBJ1-2; tentatively, D is TRBD1 (5 bases). From germline, CDR1 is DFQATT and CDR2 SNEGSKA (reference sequence). This CDR3 comprises 10 residues. The CDR3 sequence: CRGADYGYTF. CDR3 nucleotides: TGCAGAGGGGCTGACTATGGCTACACCTTC.

The V and J genes are TRBV19 and TRBJ2-5; D is perhaps TRBD1 (6 bases). Trimming pared 7 bases from V and 0 bases from J, leaving 18 bases between. Germline CDR1 is LNHDA and CDR2 is SQIVND (reference sequence). CDR3 length equals 16 residues. Here the CDR3 reads CASKNRDTEYQETQYF. DNA for the CDR3: TGTGCCAGTAAAAACCGGGACACTGAGTACCAAGAGACCCAGTACTTC.

The CDR3 DNA reads TGTGCCAGTAGTGCGCAGGGTCGGAGCAATCAGCCCCAGCATTTT. It is translated as CASSAQGRSNQPQHF. The V call is TRBV19, the J call TRBJ1-5, with a weak D call TRBD1 (5 bases). V was cut by 5 bases and J by 1 base, with 12 bases left in between. In germline, CDR1 is LNHDA, CDR2 SQIVND (reference sequence). The CDR3 has 15 amino acids.

In this sample, this clone turned up a few times. This chain joins TRBV19 and TRBJ2-3; 9 bases agree with TRBD1. Germline CDR1 is LNHDA and CDR2 is SQIVND (reference sequence). J lost 1 base, V lost 8 bases, and 1 base had no gene match. This CDR3 comprises 13 residues. The CDR3 DNA reads as TGTGCCAGTGGGACAGGGCGCACAGATACGCAGTATTTT. This codes for CASGTGRTDTQYF.

Concerning this clone itself: In the same sample, other DNA sequences code for this CDR3. The V and J genes are TRBV28 and TRBJ2-7; TRBD2 aligns across 10 bases. After removal of 3 bases from V and 4 bases from J, the junction contained 9 bases not matched to a gene. The CDR3 has 16 amino acids. In germline, CDR1 is MDHEN, CDR2 SYDVKM. The CDR3 is CASSLGLAGVSYEQYF. Written as DNA, the CDR3 is TGTGCCAGCAGTTTGGGGCTAGCGGGAGTTAGTTACGAGCAGTACTTC.

This clone occurred a few times. The chain has TRBV7-2 and TRBJ2-7; TRBD2 aligns across 11 bases. Trimming at V came to 2 bases and at J to 2 bases, leaving 2 bases not matched to a gene. Germline CDR1 SGHTA, CDR2 FQGNSA. CDR3 size: 15 residues. For the CDR3, the DNA is TGTGCCAGCAGCTTATTGACTAGCGGGACCTACGAGCAGTACTTC. It codes for CASSLLTSGTYEQYF.

This chain connects TRBV4-1 to TRBJ2-3; 7 positions agree with TRBD1. This CDR3 spans 18 amino acids. Losses at the gene ends were 1 base for V and 0 bases for J; bases not matched to a gene: 10. Germline assignment: CDR1 MGHRA and CDR2 YSYEKL. CDR3 DNA: TGCGCCAGCAGCCAAGCCGGAGGACAGGAGCTGAGCACAGATACGCAGTATTTT. This translates into CASSQAGGQELSTDTQYF.

This clone occurred a few times. This chain uses TRBV4-1 with TRBJ1-5; 8 positions match TRBD1. V shed 0 bases, J shed 5 bases, and the junction held 15 bases outside the gene matches. Germline lookup yields CDR1 MGHRA and CDR2 YSYEKL. CDR3 length equals 19 residues. The CDR3, as DNA: TGCGCCAGCAGCCAAGATCGAAGGACAGGGTCTTTCCACTATCAGCCCCAGCATTTT. Translating it yields CASSQDRRTGSFHYQPQHF.

V usage is TRBV15 and J usage is TRBJ1-4; 8 positions agree with TRBD1. The CDR3 spans 16 residues. Per the germline V gene, CDR1 is LNHNV and CDR2 is YYDKDF (reference sequence). V dropped 1 base and J dropped 8; count of bases not matched to a gene: 9. The CDR3 DNA reads TGTGCCACCAGCAGAGCGGACACAGGGGGTTACGAAAAACTGTTTTTT. Translating it yields CATSRADTGGYEKLFF.

Points on this clone: The same CDR3 also results from other DNA sequences found in this sample. The rearrangement joins TRBV19 to TRBJ1-6; 7 bases agree with TRBD1. V was clipped by 3 bases and J by 7 bases; unmatched bases: 3. The CDR3 length is 14 residues. Germline CDR1 is LNHDA and CDR2 is SQIVND (reference sequence). The CDR3 nucleotides are TGTGCCAGTAGTATCGGGACAGCCAATTCACCCCTCCACTTT. Encoded protein: CASSIGTANSPLHF.